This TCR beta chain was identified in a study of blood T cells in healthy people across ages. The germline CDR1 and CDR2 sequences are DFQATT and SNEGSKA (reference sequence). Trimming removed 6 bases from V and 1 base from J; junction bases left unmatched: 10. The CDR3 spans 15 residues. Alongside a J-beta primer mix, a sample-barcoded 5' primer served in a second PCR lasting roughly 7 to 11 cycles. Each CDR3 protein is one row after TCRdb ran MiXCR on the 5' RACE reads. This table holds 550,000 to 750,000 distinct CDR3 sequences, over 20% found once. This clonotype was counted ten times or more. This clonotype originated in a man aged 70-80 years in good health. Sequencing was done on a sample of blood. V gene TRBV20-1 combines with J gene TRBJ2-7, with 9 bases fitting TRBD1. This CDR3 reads CSALTGTGFSYEQYF. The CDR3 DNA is TGCAGTGCGTTGACCGGGACAGGGTTTTCCTACGAGCAGTACTTC.